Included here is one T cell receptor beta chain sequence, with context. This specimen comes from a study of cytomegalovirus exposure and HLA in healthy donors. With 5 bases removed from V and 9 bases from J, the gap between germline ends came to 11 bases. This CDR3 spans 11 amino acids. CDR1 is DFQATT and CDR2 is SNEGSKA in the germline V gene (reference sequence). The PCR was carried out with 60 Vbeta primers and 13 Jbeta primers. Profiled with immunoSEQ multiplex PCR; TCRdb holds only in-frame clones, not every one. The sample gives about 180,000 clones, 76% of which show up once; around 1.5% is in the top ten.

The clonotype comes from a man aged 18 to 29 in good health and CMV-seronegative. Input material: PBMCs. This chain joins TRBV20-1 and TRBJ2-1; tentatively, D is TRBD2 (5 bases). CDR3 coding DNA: TGCAGTGCTTCACTAGGTCCTGAGCAGTTCTTC. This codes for CSASLGPEQFF.